The present TCR beta chain was sequenced within a study of T cells after posttransplantation cyclophosphamide. Busulfan-fludarabine conditioning, marrow transplant, and cyclophosphamide on days +3 and +4 were administered. This CDR3 region has 16 residues. Trimming took 5 bases from V and 5 from J; bases not matched to a gene: 9. Germline V lookup: CDR1 SEHNR, CDR2 FQNEAQ (reference sequence). The table came from immunoSEQ multiplex PCR; TCRdb's copy has only in-frame clones and leaves some out. The sample consists of fewer than 15,000 clones, under 2.5% of them appearing once. This chain connects TRBV7-9 to TRBJ2-3, with 11 nucleotides matching TRBD2. Sequenced material: PBMCs, taken after allogeneic stem cell transplant with posttransplant cyclophosphamide. The source is a male patient in his 30s who received an allogeneic stem cell transplant from a related donor, was CMV-positive, and had no GVHD. Some T cells may be the graft donor's. CDR3 coding DNA: TGTGCCAGCAGCCTTATAGCGGGGGGGCGTAAAGATACGCAGTATTTT. Its protein product is CASSLIAGGRKDTQYF.